These 13 T cell receptor beta chains originate from one sample sequenced in a study of regulatory T cells in long-lasting Graves disease. As for time point: newly diagnosed GD, antithyroid drugs for less than 3 months. PBMCs provided the RNA from which the TCR library was made. Assembly of TCR beta libraries relied on iRepertoire HTBI primers together with Arm-PCR of CDR3 regions. TCRdb reprocessed the multiplex PCR reads with MiXCR, giving one entry per CDR3 protein. The data show some 320,000 distinct CDR3 sequences, roughly 18% seen once. The sample consisted of peripheral blood mononuclear cells (PBMCs), taken at new diagnosis, from a patient treated with antithyroid drugs. These receptor sequences come from a female donor with Graves disease.

This clonotype showed up many times. The chain carries TRBV29-1 and TRBJ2-1; 8 bases align to TRBD2. V was pared by 7 bases and J by 0 bases, with 5 bases of the junction left unmatched. The CDR3 spans 14 residues. CDR1 is SQVTM, CDR2 ANQGSEA, per germline. The CDR3 DNA follows: TGCAGCGCGAGCGGGACTAGCTCCTACAATGAGCAGTTCTTC. This gives the protein CSASGTSSYNEQFF.

The chain employs TRBV20-1 and TRBJ2-3, with D perhaps TRBD1 (5 bases). V lost 7 bases to trimming and J lost 5 bases, with 13 bases between them. Germline V lookup: CDR1 DFQATT, CDR2 SNEGSKA (reference sequence). This CDR3 comprises 12 residues. CDR3 DNA sequence: TGCAGTGGGGCAGGGATAATAGATACGCAGTATTTT. It encodes CSGAGIIDTQYF.

This clonotype was observed many times. The gene calls are TRBV28 and TRBJ1-6; D not resolved. From germline, CDR1 is MDHEN and CDR2 SYDVKM. The CDR3 covers 14 residues. Trimming took 8 bases from V and 0 from J, leaving 8 bases between them. The CDR3 here is CASGISSYNSPLHF. CDR3 coding DNA: TGTGCCAGCGGAATTAGCTCCTATAATTCACCCCTCCACTTT.

This clonotype came up a few times. The chain employs TRBV14 and TRBJ2-1; TRBD1 matches 10 bases. V was pared by 4 bases and J by 6 bases, with 18 bases of the junction left unmatched. The CDR3 extends over 19 amino acids. CDR1 SGHDN and CDR2 FVKESK come from the germline V gene. Here the CDR3 reads CASSPQVVPGQGPCNEQFF. For the CDR3, the DNA is TGTGCCAGCAGCCCCCAGGTTGTCCCGGGACAGGGGCCCTGCAATGAGCAGTTCTTC.

Regarding this clonotype: A far more abundant clone sits one base away, making this likely a read error. The chain joins TRBV11-2 to TRBJ2-1; TRBD2 matches at 8 bases. The J call could be wrong; TRBJ2-5 is a better fit for the DNA end. Germline V gives CDR1 SGHAT, CDR2 FQNNGV. CDR3 size: 15 residues. CDR3 region: CVSSDRKRERETQYF. CDR3 coding DNA: TGTGTCAGCTCCGACCGGAAGCGGGAGAGAGAGACCCAGTACTTC.

Turning to this clonotype: This sequence may be a read error, since a much larger clone differs from it by one base. The DNA for the CDR3 is TGTGCCAGCAACACCCACAGTGTCGAGAACACTGAAGCTTTCTTT. Translating it yields CASNTHSVENTEAFF. The chain has TRBV28 and TRBJ1-1, with no clear D. CDR1 is MDHEN and CDR2 is SYDVKM in the germline V gene. The germline V and J ends were trimmed by 7 bases and 1 base, with 16 bases remaining between them. This CDR3 contains 15 residues.

This clonotype appeared many times. The chain has TRBV7-8 and TRBJ2-3; perhaps TRBD2 as D (7 bases). There are 19 residues in the CDR3. Germline loops: CDR1 SGHVS, CDR2 FQNEAQ. Trimming shortened V by 4 bases and J by 1 base, and 24 bases separated the two germline ends. The CDR3: CASSSPVRGGAHRTDTQYF. DNA of the CDR3: TGTGCCAGCAGCTCCCCCGTTAGGGGGGGCGCTCATCGCACAGATACGCAGTATTTT.

This clonotype was found many times. This chain joins TRBV28 and TRBJ2-7; D is unclear. In germline, CDR1 is MDHEN, CDR2 SYDVKM. V was shortened by 3 bases and J by 2 bases, with 8 bases between the two germline ends. The CDR3 consists of 13 residues. CDR3 bases: TGTGCCAGCAGTTTCCAGTGGACCTACGAGCAGTACTTC. Translation gives CASSFQWTYEQYF.

With regard to this clonotype: A far larger clone is one base from this, pointing to a likely read error. This likely comes from a read error, as the CDR3 has no conserved phenylalanine or tryptophan at its end. The J gene is TRBJ2-7, the V gene TRBV6-2 or TRBV6-3; TRBD2 aligns across 7 bases. Germline V gives CDR1 MNHEY, CDR2 SVGEGT. The V gene end was trimmed by 5 bases and the J gene end by 5 bases; junction bases not matched to a gene: 9. CDR3 length equals 14 residues. Here the CDR3 reads CASSDGRGGDEQYL. CDR3 bases: TGTGCCAGCAGTGATGGGAGGGGAGGGGACGAGCAGTACCTC.

Comments on this clonotype: A much larger clone sits a single nucleotide away, making a read error possible. The chain uses TRBV20-1 and TRBJ1-5; possibly TRBD1 for D (5 bases). CDR1 is DFQATT, CDR2 SNEGSKA, per germline (reference sequence). The CDR3 contains 14 residues. The CDR3 DNA sequence: TGCAGTGCTAGATACCAGGGAAGCAATCAGCCCCACCATTTT. As protein: CSARYQGSNQPHHF.

This sequence joins TRBV28 and TRBJ1-3, with no clear D. CDR3 length equals 15 residues. Germline lookup yields CDR1 MDHEN and CDR2 SYDVKM. Trimming shortened V by 3 bases and J by 0 bases, and 9 bases separated the two germline ends. CDR3 sequence: CASSLYSLSGNTIYF. DNA for the CDR3: TGTGCCAGCAGTTTGTACAGCCTCTCTGGAAACACCATATATTTT. Combining the CDR3 with reference TRBV28 and TRBJ1-3 gives the whole variable domain DVKVTQSSRYLVKRTGEKVFLECVQDMDHENMFWYRQDPGLGLRLIYFSYDVKMKEKGDIPEGYSVSREKKERFSLILESASTNQTSMYLCASSLYSLSGNTIYFGEGSWLTVV.

At least ten counts were recorded for this clonotype. The chain is built from TRBV12-3 or TRBV12-4 and TRBJ1-3, with D perhaps matching TRBD1 (5 bases). The V and J ends lost 3 bases and 2 bases respectively, with 20 bases between them. The CDR3 length is 18 residues. The CDR3 reads CASSFTSRGQVTGNTIYF. The CDR3 region has the DNA TGTGCCAGCAGTTTTACATCGAGGGGCCAAGTAACTGGAAACACCATATATTTT.

This clonotype was seen only a few times. The rearrangement links TRBV10-1 to TRBJ2-1; 8 nucleotides align to TRBD1. The J segment lost 3 bases and the V segment lost 2 bases, leaving 3 bases of the junction unmatched. CDR1 is WNHNN, CDR2 SYGVQD, per germline (reference sequence). The CDR3 contains 15 residues. CDR3: CASSEAGGDYNEQFF. Here the CDR3 DNA reads TGCGCCAGCAGTGAGGCAGGGGGCGACTACAATGAGCAGTTCTTC.